This T cell receptor (beta chain) was recorded in a study of neurological immune-mediated disorders. In TCRdb, the 5' RACE reads were re-called with MiXCR into one record per CDR3 protein. The table has tens of thousands of distinct CDR3 sequences, about 4.9% seen once. In this sample, this clonotype turned up many times. This CDR3 has 14 residues. After removal of 2 bases from V and 4 bases from J, the junction contained 5 bases not matched to a gene. Germline V gene lookup returns CDR1 SGHRS and CDR2 YFSETQ. The chain links TRBV5-1 to TRBJ1-1; 7 nucleotides match TRBD1. The sample consisted of PBMCs. This clonotype was obtained from a man aged 30 to 45 with multiple sclerosis. This CDR3 reads CASSFQGGGTEAFF. The CDR3 DNA reads TGCGCCAGCAGCTTTCAGGGGGGAGGCACTGAAGCTTTCTTT.